This T cell receptor beta chain was observed in a study of blood T cells in healthy people across ages. Study outcomes and limitations: Diversity of TCR beta per million T cells declined in a roughly linear way with age. A strong correlation was seen between TCR beta diversity and naive T cell percentage.

A second PCR of roughly 7 to 11 cycles used a sample-barcoded 5' primer and a J-beta primer mix. TCRdb re-analysed the 5' RACE reads in MiXCR, keeping a single row per CDR3 protein. The profile shows about 680,000 distinct CDR3 sequences, roughly 50% of them singletons. This clonotype was detected ten times or more. The antigen is not known. Trimming stripped 4 bases from V and 1 base from J, with 8 bases between. Germline V gene lookup returns CDR1 SEHNR and CDR2 FQNEAQ (reference sequence). The CDR3 loop spans 13 amino acids. Researchers report isolating at least 6 million PBMCs per sample. Sample: blood. The chain links TRBV7-9 to TRBJ2-7; D call uncertain. The TCR sequence derives from a woman aged 60-75 years in good health. The CDR3 DNA sequence: TGTGCCAGCAGCTCCACCGGATCCTACGAGCAGTACTTC. This gives the protein CASSSTGSYEQYF.